Included here is one TCR beta chain sequence, with context. V lost 0 bases to trimming and J lost 8 bases, with 12 bases between them. This CDR3 spans 15 amino acids. CDR1 and CDR2 from the germline V gene are SGHDT and YYEEEE. This entry belongs to a study of blood T cell repertoires in COVID-19. Study context: PBMCs, B-cell-depleted T cells, or T cells were the source of the cDNA or gDNA that made up the material.

Repertoires were generated with immunoSEQ multiplex PCR, while TCRdb's copy carries only in-frame clones and drops some. The table records around 130,000 clones, 87% of them present only once. The sequence was obtained from a woman between 45 and 60 years old with acute or convalescent COVID-19. Sequencing was performed on peripheral blood. This chain joins TRBV5-6 and TRBJ1-6, with D unresolved. As DNA, the CDR3 is TGTGCCAGCAGCTTGGGGACTTATGCTTATTCACCCCTCCACTTT. This codes for CASSLGTYAYSPLHF. Looking up the rest from reference TRBV5-6 and TRBJ1-6 gives the full variable domain: DAGVTQSPTHLIKTRGQQVTLRCSPKSGHDTVSWYQQALGQGPQFIFQYYEEEERQRGNFPDRFSGHQFPNYSSELNVNALLLGDSALYLCASSLGTYAYSPLHFGNGTRLTVT.